Each of the 28 T cell receptor beta chains below was sequenced from the same sample in a study of patients and donors after allogeneic stem cell transplantation. Using its own MiXCR run on the RT-PCR reads, TCRdb lists one record per CDR3 protein. The data hold approximately 410,000 distinct CDR3 sequences, with 16% observed a single time. The sequenced sample was blood, either unsorted or a sorted T cell fraction (not recorded which). Receptors originate from a human donor who was either an allogeneic HSCT recipient or a stem cell or donor lymphocyte infusion donor (not recorded which). It is not recorded whose cells these are; they may come from a transplant donor.

This clonotype showed up just a few times. The CDR3 DNA is TGTGCCAGCAGTTACTCCCATAAGAAGGCCAGGGCCACTGAAGCTTTCTTT. Encoded protein: CASSYSHKKARATEAFF. The chain links TRBV6-5 to TRBJ1-1, with TRBD1 as a possible D gene (5 bases). The V and J ends lost 0 bases and 4 bases respectively, with 18 bases between them. The germline V gene has CDR1 MNHEY and CDR2 SVGAGI. The CDR3 sequence is 17 residues long.

The V and J genes are TRBV6-1 and TRBJ2-7; a weak D match, TRBD2 (5 bases). Trimming stripped 5 bases from V and 2 bases from J, with 13 bases between. CDR3 length equals 14 residues. Germline V gene lookup returns CDR1 MNHNS and CDR2 SASEGT. The CDR3, as DNA: TGTGCCAGCAGTCCGGGGTCCCTGACCTACGAGCAGTACTTC. This gives the protein CASSPGSLTYEQYF.

This clonotype has just a few counts. V and J are TRBV10-3 and TRBJ1-1, with 7 positions matching TRBD1. This CDR3 comprises 16 residues. With 6 bases clipped from V and 5 bases from J, the junction kept 15 bases outside the gene matches. CDR1 ENHRY and CDR2 SYGVKD come from the germline V gene. The CDR3 coding sequence is TGTGCCATCAGACGGGGACCCACAGGGGAGTTAACTGAAGCTTTCTTT. Its translation is CAIRRGPTGELTEAFF.

This clonotype was picked up many times. The V gene is TRBV4-2, the J gene TRBJ2-7; the D gene could be TRBD1 or TRBD2 (5 bases each). Trimming left V 0 bases short and J 4 bases short, with 16 bases between. The CDR3 runs to 16 residues. Germline V gives CDR1 LGHNA, CDR2 YNFKEQ. CDR3 sequence reads: CASSQDFRGPGYEQYF. As DNA, the CDR3 is TGTGCCAGCAGCCAAGATTTCCGGGGCCCCGGATACGAGCAGTACTTC.

This clonotype was seen only a few times. The rearrangement links TRBV10-3 to TRBJ1-1; no clear D gene. The CDR3 spans 13 residues. Germline V lookup: CDR1 ENHRY, CDR2 SYGVKD. The V gene lost 6 bases and the J gene lost 1 base, with 9 bases spanning the gap. The CDR3, as DNA: TGTGCCATCAGCATCTCCGGGAACACTGAAGCTTTCTTT. It yields the protein CAISISGNTEAFF.

This clonotype has a handful of counts. CDR3 in amino acids: CSARGMSSYNEQFF. The CDR3 nucleotides read TGCAGTGCTAGAGGAATGAGTTCCTACAATGAGCAGTTCTTC. V gene TRBV20-1 combines with J gene TRBJ2-1; D call uncertain. Per the germline V gene, CDR1 is DFQATT and CDR2 is SNEGSKA (reference sequence). The V end lost 1 base, the J end lost 1 base, and 8 bases lay between the germline ends. CDR3 length equals 14 residues.

This clonotype was detected ten times or more. This chain uses TRBV5-4 with TRBJ1-2; D is uncertain. The CDR3 runs to 13 residues. From germline, CDR1 is SGHNT and CDR2 YYREEE (reference sequence). V lost 5 bases, J lost 2 bases, and 10 bases lay in between. The CDR3 loop is CASSPDGNYGYTF. In DNA form, the CDR3 reads TGTGCCAGCAGTCCGGACGGAAACTATGGCTACACCTTC.

This clonotype was detected many times. This chain connects TRBV5-1 to TRBJ2-1; 9 bases match TRBD1. The CDR3 has 17 residues. The V gene end was trimmed by 0 bases and the J gene end by 0 bases; junction bases not matched to a gene: 4. Germline values: CDR1 SGHRS, CDR2 YFSETQ. The CDR3 sequence: CASSLVGQGLSYNEQFF. CDR3 nucleotides: TGCGCCAGCAGCTTGGTGGGACAGGGCCTCTCCTACAATGAGCAGTTCTTC.

The chain links TRBV7-9 to TRBJ2-3; D is unresolved. Germline V gives CDR1 SEHNR, CDR2 FQNEAQ (reference sequence). The CDR3 totals 11 residues. The ends were cut back, 7 bases at V and 2 bases at J, with 4 bases in the middle. This CDR3 is CASTITDTQYF. Here the CDR3 DNA reads TGTGCCAGCACCATCACAGATACGCAGTATTTT. The full variable domain, in which reference TRBV7-9 and TRBJ2-3 provide the parts outside the CDR3, is DTGVSQNPRHKITKRGQNVTFRCDPISEHNRLYWYRQTLGQGPEFLTYFQNEAQLEKSRLLSDRFSAERPKGSFSTLEIQRTEQGDSAMYLCASTITDTQYFGPGTRLTVL.

In this sample, this clonotype turned up a few times. The J gene is TRBJ2-2, the V gene TRBV4-1; 9 bases align to TRBD2. Germline assignment: CDR1 MGHRA and CDR2 YSYEKL. This CDR3 comprises 18 residues. V lost 0 bases, J lost 3 bases, and 8 bases stayed unmatched. CDR3 region: CASSQDTLAGADTGELFF. The CDR3 bases are TGCGCCAGCAGCCAAGATACCTTAGCGGGAGCGGACACCGGGGAGCTGTTTTTT.

This clonotype was seen many times. The genes are TRBV12-3 or TRBV12-4 and TRBJ2-7; TRBD1 matches 10 bases. The CDR3 contains 17 residues. After removal of 6 bases from V and 4 bases from J, the junction contained 15 bases not matched to a gene. In nucleotides, the CDR3 is TGTGCCAGCAGCCAGGCGCACGGGACAGGGGACCCTTACGAGCAGTACTTC. The encoded protein is CASSQAHGTGDPYEQYF.

The chain uses TRBV12-3 or TRBV12-4 and TRBJ2-7, with a possible D match to TRBD1 (5 bases). V was pared by 7 bases and J by 4 bases, with 11 bases between. CDR3 size: 12 residues. The CDR3 loop reads CASTIRGYEQYF. In nucleotides, the CDR3 is TGTGCCAGCACCATAAGGGGTTACGAGCAGTACTTC.

Comments on this clonotype: The CDR3 end shows no conserved phenylalanine or tryptophan, and so a read error is likely. The rearrangement links TRBV5-1 to TRBJ2-7, with D maybe TRBD1 (6 bases). In germline, CDR1 is SGHRS, CDR2 YFSETQ. Trimming took off 5 bases at V and 4 bases at J, with 19 bases between the two ends. The CDR3 runs to 15 residues. The CDR3 region has the DNA TGCGCCAGCAGAAACTCCCCAGTCGGGACATACGAGCAGTACATC. The encoded protein is CASRNSPVGTYEQYI.

This sequence joins TRBV6-5 and TRBJ2-1; D is perhaps TRBD2 (6 bases). The CDR3 contains 16 residues. Germline V gene sequence: CDR1 MNHEY, CDR2 SVGAGI. Trimming removed 3 bases at V and 2 bases at J, with 14 bases between. In DNA, the CDR3 is TGTGCCAGCAGTTATCACCCGGGACTCGCCTACAATGAGCAGTTCTTC. It codes for CASSYHPGLAYNEQFF.

The table lists this clonotype with a few counts. This rearrangement joins TRBV3-1 to TRBJ1-2; 7 positions match TRBD1. V trimming: 2 bases; J trimming: 0 bases; junction bases outside the gene matches: 12. Per the germline V gene, CDR1 is LGHDT and CDR2 is YNNKEL (reference sequence). The CDR3 runs to 18 residues. Here the CDR3 reads CASSQPGAGGASNYGYTF. CDR3 in DNA: TGTGCCAGCAGCCAACCAGGAGCAGGGGGTGCATCTAACTATGGCTACACCTTC. Looking up the rest from reference TRBV3-1 and TRBJ1-2 gives the full variable domain: DTAVSQTPKYLVTQMGNDKSIKCEQNLGHDTMYWYKQDSKKFLKIMFSYNNKELIINETVPNRFSPKSPDKAHLNLHINSLELGDSAVYFCASSQPGAGGASNYGYTFGSGTRLTVV.

The chain couples TRBV5-4 to TRBJ1-2, with 10 bases identical to TRBD1. After removal of 2 bases from V and 7 bases from J, the junction contained 8 bases not matched to a gene. There are 15 residues in the CDR3. Germline V gives CDR1 SGHNT, CDR2 YYREEE (reference sequence). CDR3: CASSFRRDRGVGYTF. The CDR3, as DNA: TGTGCCAGCAGCTTCCGCCGGGACAGGGGAGTTGGCTACACCTTC.

V usage is TRBV21-1 and J usage is TRBJ2-7; TRBD1 was called by the table and not checked on the DNA. TRBV21-1 is given as a pseudogene. The CDR3 has 14 residues. The CDR3 protein is CASGAGLTSYEQYF. CDR3 bases: TGTGCCAGCGGAGCAGGGCTAACCTCCTACGAGCAGTACTTC.

The V gene is TRBV4-2, the J gene TRBJ2-3, with 12 bases matching TRBD2. CDR1 and CDR2 from the germline V gene are LGHNA and YNFKEQ. The J segment lost 5 bases and the V segment lost 4 bases, leaving 7 bases of the junction unmatched. The CDR3 length is 16 residues. CDR3 loop: CASSPRTSGTRDTQYF. CDR3 nucleotide sequence: TGTGCCAGCAGCCCGCGGACTAGCGGGACCAGAGATACGCAGTATTTT.

CDR3 DNA sequence: TGTGCCAGCAGCTTAGAGGCAGGACTAGCGGGAGGTAAAGGCAATGAGCAGTTCTTC. It is translated as CASSLEAGLAGGKGNEQFF. The chain employs TRBV11-2 and TRBJ2-1; 14 nucleotides agree with TRBD2. The CDR3 loop spans 19 amino acids. The V gene's germline CDR1 is SGHAT and CDR2 FQNNGV. V shed 0 bases, J shed 6 bases, and the junction held 10 bases outside the gene matches.

This clonotype was recorded a few times. The V and J genes are TRBV6-5 and TRBJ2-5, with D perhaps TRBD1 (5 bases). V shed 3 bases and J shed 4 bases, with 15 bases lying between them. Germline assignment: CDR1 MNHEY and CDR2 SVGAGI. The CDR3 runs 15 residues. The CDR3 DNA sequence: TGTGCCAGCAGTTATGTAGTGGCCAGGGTAGAGACCCAGTACTTC. Residues: CASSYVVARVETQYF.

This clonotype was counted a few times. The chain joins TRBV20-1 to TRBJ1-6; weak D call: TRBD1 (5 bases). This CDR3 has 15 amino acids. Between the trimmed V and J ends, which lost 1 base and 7 bases, there was a span of 14 bases. CDR1 is DFQATT and CDR2 is SNEGSKA in the germline V gene (reference sequence). CDR3 residues: CSARVGDGSNSPLHF. CDR3 DNA: TGCAGTGCTAGAGTCGGGGACGGAAGCAATTCACCCCTCCACTTT.

A few counts support this clonotype. This chain uses TRBV5-1 with TRBJ2-7; possibly TRBD1 or TRBD2 for D (5 bases each). This CDR3 contains 15 residues. Germline V gene data show CDR1 as SGHRS and CDR2 as YFSETQ. Trimming shortened V by 4 bases and J by 3 bases, and 17 bases separated the two germline ends. The CDR3 reads CASSLSRDVGYEQYF. DNA for the CDR3: TGCGCCAGCAGCCTCTCGAGGGACGTGGGCTACGAGCAGTACTTC.

A remark on this clonotype: A much more abundant neighbour one base away suggests this may be a read error. The chain couples TRBV12-3 or TRBV12-4 to TRBJ1-3; 11 bases are shared with TRBD1. The CDR3 consists of 15 residues. The CDR3 DNA follows: TGTGCCAGCAGCCGCGGGACAGGGGGTGGAAAGACCATATATTTT. It codes for CASSRGTGGGKTIYF.

The CDR3 sequence: CASSQLGLPGSGELFF. The CDR3 DNA sequence: TGTGCCAGCAGCCAACTTGGACTCCCTGGGTCCGGGGAGCTGTTTTTT. This chain joins TRBV4-2 and TRBJ2-2; D may be TRBD2 (5 bases). Germline CDR1 LGHNA, CDR2 YNFKEQ. V was pared by 2 bases and J by 6 bases, with 16 bases between. The CDR3 loop spans 16 amino acids.

This chain uses TRBV6-5 with TRBJ1-4, with TRBD1 as a possible D gene (5 bases). Per germline, CDR1 MNHEY and CDR2 SVGAGI. The V gene lost 2 bases and the J gene lost 2 bases, with 6 bases spanning the gap. This CDR3 has 14 amino acids. The CDR3 here is CASSYRGTNEKLFF. Written as DNA, the CDR3 is TGTGCCAGCAGTTACAGGGGTACTAATGAAAAACTGTTTTTT.

The gene calls are TRBV20-1 and TRBJ2-3; D not certain. The CDR3 totals 12 residues. V was pared by 6 bases and J by 1 base, with 8 bases between. In germline, CDR1 is DFQATT, CDR2 SNEGSKA (reference sequence). CDR3: CSAETRTDTQYF. CDR3 in DNA: TGCAGTGCAGAGACCCGCACAGATACGCAGTATTTT.

The genes are TRBV3-1 and TRBJ2-3; D gene ambiguous. This CDR3 is 13 amino acids long. CDR1 and CDR2 from the germline V gene are LGHDT and YNNKEL (reference sequence). Trimming pared 4 bases from V and 0 bases from J, leaving 5 bases between. Here the CDR3 reads CASSPVSTDTQYF. The DNA of the CDR3 is TGTGCCAGCAGCCCCGTAAGCACAGATACGCAGTATTTT.

This clonotype came up a few times. CDR3 nucleotide sequence: TGTGCCACCAGCCTGACAGTTACGGGGCAGCCCCAGCATTTT. It translates to CATSLTVTGQPQHF. The rearrangement links TRBV15 to TRBJ1-5; tentatively, D is TRBD1 (5 bases). Per germline, CDR1 LNHNV and CDR2 YYDKDF (reference sequence). The V gene lost 5 bases and the J gene lost 7 bases, with 15 bases spanning the gap. The CDR3 length is 14 residues.